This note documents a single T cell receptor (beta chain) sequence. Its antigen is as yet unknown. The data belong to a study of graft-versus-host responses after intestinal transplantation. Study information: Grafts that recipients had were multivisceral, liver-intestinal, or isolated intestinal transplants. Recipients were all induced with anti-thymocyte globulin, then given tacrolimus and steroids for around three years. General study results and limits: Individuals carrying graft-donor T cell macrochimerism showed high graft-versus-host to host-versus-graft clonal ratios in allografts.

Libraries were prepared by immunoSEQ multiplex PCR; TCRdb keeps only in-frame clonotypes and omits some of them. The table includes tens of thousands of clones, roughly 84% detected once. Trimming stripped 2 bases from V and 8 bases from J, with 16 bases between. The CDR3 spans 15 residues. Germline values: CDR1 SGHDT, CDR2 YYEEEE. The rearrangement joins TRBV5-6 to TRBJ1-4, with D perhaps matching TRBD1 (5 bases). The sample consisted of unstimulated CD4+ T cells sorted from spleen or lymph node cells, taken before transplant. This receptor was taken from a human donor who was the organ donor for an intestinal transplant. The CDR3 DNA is TGTGCCAGCAGCTTTCGCGGGGCATTTGGGGAAAAACTGTTTTTT. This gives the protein CASSFRGAFGEKLFF.